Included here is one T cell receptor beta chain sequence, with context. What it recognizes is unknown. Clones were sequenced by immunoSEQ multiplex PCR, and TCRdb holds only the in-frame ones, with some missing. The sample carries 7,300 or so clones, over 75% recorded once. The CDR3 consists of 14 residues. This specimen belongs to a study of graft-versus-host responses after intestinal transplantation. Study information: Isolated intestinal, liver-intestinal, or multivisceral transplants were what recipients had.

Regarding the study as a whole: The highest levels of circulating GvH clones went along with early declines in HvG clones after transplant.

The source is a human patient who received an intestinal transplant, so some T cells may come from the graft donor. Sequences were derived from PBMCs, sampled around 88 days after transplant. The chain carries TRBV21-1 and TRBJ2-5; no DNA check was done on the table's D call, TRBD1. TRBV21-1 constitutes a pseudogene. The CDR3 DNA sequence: TGTGCCAGCAGCCAGGGGGTAAAGCAAGGGACCCAGTACTTC. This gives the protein CASSQGVKQGTQYF.